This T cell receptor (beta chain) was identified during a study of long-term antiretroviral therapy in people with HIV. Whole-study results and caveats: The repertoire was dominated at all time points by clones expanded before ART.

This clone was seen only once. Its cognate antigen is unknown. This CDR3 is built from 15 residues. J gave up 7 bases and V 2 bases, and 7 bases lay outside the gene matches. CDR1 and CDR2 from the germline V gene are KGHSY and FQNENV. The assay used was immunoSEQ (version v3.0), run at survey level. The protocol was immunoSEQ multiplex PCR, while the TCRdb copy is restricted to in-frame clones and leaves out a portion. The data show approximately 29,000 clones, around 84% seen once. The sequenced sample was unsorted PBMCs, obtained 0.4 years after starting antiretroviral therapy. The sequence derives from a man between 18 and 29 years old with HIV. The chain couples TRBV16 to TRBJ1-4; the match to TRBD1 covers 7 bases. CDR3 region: CASSQIRGRSEKLFF. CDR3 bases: TGTGCCAGCAGCCAAATAAGGGGGCGGAGTGAAAAACTGTTTTTT.